Each of the 27 T cell receptor beta chains below was sequenced from the same sample in a study of blood T cells in healthy people across ages. Using a J-beta primer mix together with a sample-barcoded 5' primer, a second PCR was run for roughly 6 to 11 cycles. In TCRdb, the 5' RACE reads were re-called with MiXCR into one record per CDR3 protein. The table includes 500,000 to 700,000 distinct CDR3 sequences, 25% to 35% detected once. Sequenced input: blood. These receptor sequences come from a woman older than 75 in good health.

The chain joins TRBV3-1 to TRBJ1-2, with D tentatively TRBD1 (6 bases). This CDR3 is 16 amino acids long. Germline V CDR1 and CDR2: LGHDT, YNNKEL (reference sequence). V was pared by 1 base and J by 2 bases, with 14 bases between. CDR3 in amino acids: CASSQAWDTRNYGYTF. The CDR3 nucleotides read TGTGCCAGCAGCCAAGCATGGGACACTAGAAACTATGGCTACACCTTC.

This clonotype was seen only a few times. The CDR3 loop is CASSSLGRDNSPLHF. In nucleotides, the CDR3 is TGCGCCAGCAGCTCCTTGGGACGGGATAATTCACCCCTCCACTTT. The rearrangement links TRBV5-1 to TRBJ1-6; maybe TRBD1 (5 bases). Germline V gene lookup returns CDR1 SGHRS and CDR2 YFSETQ. There are 15 residues in the CDR3. Trimming took off 3 bases at V and 5 bases at J, with 12 bases between the two ends.

The V gene is TRBV28, the J gene TRBJ1-5, with 9 positions matching TRBD1. Germline V gene lookup returns CDR1 MDHEN and CDR2 SYDVKM. The CDR3 is 14 amino acids. V lost 6 bases to trimming and J lost 5 bases; unmatched junction nucleotides: 5. The CDR3, as DNA: TGTGCCAGCAGCCGGACAGGGGAGTATCAGCCCCAGCATTTT. Protein: CASSRTGEYQPQHF.

The V call is TRBV10-3, the J call TRBJ2-5; 11 nucleotides align to TRBD2. CDR3 length: 16 residues. Looked up from germline, CDR1 is ENHRY and CDR2 is SYGVKD. V lost 0 bases, J lost 4 bases, and 4 bases stayed unmatched. The CDR3 DNA reads TGTGCCATCAGTGAGTCGACTAGCGGGGTAAGAGAGACCCAGTACTTC. Amino acid sequence: CAISESTSGVRETQYF.

There are many counts of this clonotype. J is TRBJ1-2 and V is TRBV6-6, with D tentatively TRBD1 (5 bases). Germline V gene data show CDR1 as MNHNY and CDR2 as SVGAGI (reference sequence). This CDR3 contains 16 residues. Trimming stripped 7 bases from V and 0 bases from J, with 18 bases between. This CDR3 is CASNTRAGTTNYGYTF. The CDR3 DNA is TGTGCCAGCAACACGAGAGCAGGGACGACTAACTATGGCTACACCTTC.

This chain uses TRBV2 with TRBJ2-2, with 8 bases aligning to TRBD1. From germline, CDR1 is SNHLY and CDR2 FYNNEI. CDR3 length: 16 residues. V shed 7 bases and J 4 bases; nucleotides not matched to a gene: 11. CDR3 nucleotide sequence: TGTGCCAGCAAGAAGGGAGGACAGGGAATCACCGGGGAGCTGTTTTTT. Its translation: CASKKGGQGITGELFF.

This clonotype was detected only once. J is TRBJ1-1 and V is TRBV7-9, with D perhaps matching TRBD1 (5 bases). Germline V gives CDR1 SEHNR, CDR2 FQNEAQ (reference sequence). CDR3 length equals 15 residues. The V end lost 1 base, the J end lost 3 bases, and 12 bases lay between the germline ends. Here the CDR3 DNA reads TGTGCCAGCAGCTTAGGCCGGGGCACGGACACTGAAGCTTTCTTT. Protein: CASSLGRGTDTEAFF.

This clonotype was seen repeatedly, ten times or more. In DNA form, the CDR3 reads TGCGCCAGCAGCCGAGCGGGGGCCCTCTACAATGAGCAGTTCTTC. This encodes CASSRAGALYNEQFF. The chain is built from TRBV4-1 and TRBJ2-1; 8 bases are shared with TRBD2. CDR3 size: 15 residues. V was clipped by 4 bases and J by 3 bases; unmatched bases: 5. Germline CDR1 is MGHRA and CDR2 is YSYEKL.

This clonotype has more than one count but fewer than ten. Possible read error: a much larger clone is one base away. This chain links TRBV9 with TRBJ2-5; the match to TRBD2 covers 13 bases. The end of the DNA is better explained by TRBJ2-1, so the J call may be wrong. This CDR3 is 17 amino acids long. Germline-derived CDR1 and CDR2 are SGDLS and YYNGEE. CDR3 DNA: TGTGCCAGCAGCGGTCGACTAGCGGGGGGAAAACAAGAGACCCAGTTCTTC. Protein: CASSGRLAGGKQETQFF.

This clonotype was seen many times. The genes are TRBV5-1 and TRBJ2-3; 10 bases fit TRBD2. The CDR3 sequence is 15 residues long. Trimming took 3 bases from V and 3 from J; bases not matched to a gene: 4. Germline values: CDR1 SGHRS, CDR2 YFSETQ. The CDR3 DNA reads as TGCGCCAGCAGCTCCGGACTAGCGGAAACAGATACGCAGTATTTT. Translated, it gives CASSSGLAETDTQYF.

A remark on this clonotype: Since a much larger clone is just one base distant, this may be a read error. The rearrangement joins TRBV20-1 to TRBJ2-3; the D gene is possibly TRBD2 (5 bases). CDR1 is DFQATT and CDR2 is SNEGSKA in the germline V gene (reference sequence). CDR3 length equals 14 residues. The CDR3 DNA sequence: TGCAGTGCTGGAGATACGGGAATCGGACCTACGCAGTATTTT. Protein: CSAGDTGIGPTQYF.

CDR3 residues: CAWNMGGNTEAFF. Here the CDR3 DNA reads TGTGCCTGGAATATGGGTGGGAACACTGAAGCTTTCTTT. V usage is TRBV30 and J usage is TRBJ1-1; D uncertain. The V end lost 4 bases, the J end lost 1 base, and 10 bases lay between the germline ends. Germline lookup yields CDR1 GTSNPN and CDR2 SVGIG (reference sequence). There are 13 residues in the CDR3.

This clonotype was detected ten times or more. The V gene is TRBV5-1, the J gene TRBJ2-1; either TRBD1 or TRBD2 may fit D (5 bases each). The V gene's germline CDR1 is SGHRS and CDR2 YFSETQ. The CDR3 extends over 14 amino acids. V lost 2 bases and J lost 6, with 12 bases in between. CDR3 in amino acids: CASSFTGLRNEQFF. The CDR3 bases are TGCGCCAGCAGCTTTACGGGGCTACGCAATGAGCAGTTCTTC.

The chain recombines TRBV6-2 or TRBV6-3 with TRBJ2-3, with 10 bases fitting TRBD2. The V gene end was trimmed by 6 bases and the J gene end by 7 bases; junction bases not matched to a gene: 13. The CDR3 has 16 residues. Germline CDR1 and CDR2: MNHEY and SVGEGT. CDR3 amino acids: CASSPSSGGGGNTQYF. CDR3 sequence (DNA): TGTGCCAGCAGCCCTTCTAGCGGGGGAGGGGGAAATACGCAGTATTTT.

This clonotype was counted ten times or more. This chain uses TRBV5-1 with TRBJ2-1, with D perhaps matching TRBD1 (5 bases). Germline CDR1 and CDR2: SGHRS and YFSETQ. The CDR3 has 16 residues. V was cut by 4 bases and J by 2 bases, with 16 bases left in between. CDR3 coding DNA: TGCGCCAGCAGCACATCCTCAGGGTCTACCTACAATGAGCAGTTCTTC. Its protein is CASSTSSGSTYNEQFF.

This clonotype was observed many times. The chain carries TRBV6-5 and TRBJ2-1; no clear D gene. There are 13 residues in the CDR3. Trimming left V 2 bases short and J 6 bases short, with 8 bases between. CDR1 and CDR2 from the germline V gene are MNHEY and SVGAGI. The CDR3, as DNA: TGTGCCAGCAGTTACCCCCGAGGCAATGAGCAGTTCTTC. Protein product: CASSYPRGNEQFF.

The chain combines TRBV7-2 with TRBJ1-2, with 11 bases fitting TRBD1. Germline V CDR1 and CDR2: SGHTA, FQGNSA. The ends lost 0 bases at V and 4 bases at J; junction bases unmatched: 4. The CDR3 length is 16 residues. The DNA for the CDR3 is TGTGCCAGCAGCTTAGCTTCCGGGACAGGGGGCTATGGCTACACCTTC. It specifies CASSLASGTGGYGYTF.

This clonotype was detected ten times or more. V gene TRBV9 combines with J gene TRBJ2-5; D might be TRBD2 (6 bases). Trimming removed 0 bases from V and 1 base from J, with 10 bases in between. This CDR3 region has 15 residues. Germline V gene lookup returns CDR1 SGDLS and CDR2 YYNGEE. The DNA for the CDR3 is TGTGCCAGCAGCGTAGCGTGGGGGGTCCAAGAGACCCAGTACTTC. Translating gives CASSVAWGVQETQYF.

This clonotype was found many times. This sequence joins TRBV4-1 and TRBJ2-3; D is unclear. V was trimmed by 0 bases and J by 2 bases, leaving 6 bases between them. This CDR3 is 14 amino acids long. Germline V gene sequence: CDR1 MGHRA, CDR2 YSYEKL. In DNA form, the CDR3 reads TGCGCCAGCAGCCAAGAACGCAACACAGATACGCAGTATTTT. Translated, it gives CASSQERNTDTQYF.

The sample holds a few counts of this clonotype. Possible read error: a much larger clone is one base away. This chain uses TRBV9 with TRBJ2-7, with no clear D. The CDR3 loop spans 15 amino acids. Per the germline V gene, CDR1 is SGDLS and CDR2 is YYNGEE. CDR3 amino acids: CAGSAHATPDYEQYF. CDR3 coding DNA: TGTGCCGGCAGCGCGCACGCTACCCCCGATTACGAGCAGTACTTC.

The chain employs TRBV20-1 and TRBJ2-7; D is perhaps TRBD1 or TRBD2 (7 bases each). Per the germline V gene, CDR1 is DFQATT and CDR2 is SNEGSKA (reference sequence). The CDR3 extends over 15 amino acids. Trimming removed 6 bases at V and 5 bases at J, with 23 bases between. The CDR3 spells CSAQGGGAIMDEQYF. The CDR3 nucleotides read TGCAGTGCCCAGGGGGGGGGGGCAATAATGGACGAGCAGTACTTC.

The genes are TRBV29-1 and TRBJ2-5; the D gene could be TRBD1 or TRBD2 (5 bases each). The CDR3 covers 16 residues. The V end lost 5 bases, the J end lost 5 bases, and 24 bases lay between the germline ends. Germline CDR1 reads SQVTM; CDR2 reads ANQGSEA. CDR3 sequence reads: CSVTLGRTGAPETQYF. The CDR3 nucleotides are TGCAGCGTTACCCTGGGGAGAACAGGAGCTCCGGAGACCCAGTACTTC.

Concerning this clonotype itself: Just one base apart from a much larger clone, this may be a read error. V gene TRBV12-3 or TRBV12-4 combines with J gene TRBJ1-5, with 7 bases matching TRBD1. The CDR3 sequence is 16 residues long. V gave up 6 bases and J gave up 4 bases; unmatched junction bases: 12. The CDR3: CASSRSQGMRNQPQHF. DNA for the CDR3: TGTGCCAGCAGCAGATCACAGGGGATGCGGAATCAGCCCCAGCATTTT.

The table lists this clonotype with many counts. The chain uses TRBV18 and TRBJ2-3; no clear D. The CDR3 consists of 13 residues. V gave up 1 base and J gave up 5 bases, with 7 bases separating them. Germline assignment: CDR1 KGHSH and CDR2 LQKENI. CDR3 amino acids: CASSPRSGDTQYF. The CDR3 nucleotides are TGTGCCAGCTCACCACGCTCTGGAGATACGCAGTATTTT.

V is TRBV9 and J is TRBJ2-7; no firm D call. Trimming stripped 3 bases from V and 7 bases from J, with 14 bases between. Germline CDR1 and CDR2: SGDLS and YYNGEE. This CDR3 is built from 13 residues. CDR3 coding DNA: TGTGCCAGCAGCGCAGACCTCCCGGGTGAGCAGTACTTC. It codes for CASSADLPGEQYF.

Worth noting for this clonotype: As the CDR3 is not closed by the conserved phenylalanine or tryptophan, this likely results from a read error. The chain carries TRBV20-1 and TRBJ2-1, with a weak D call TRBD1 (6 bases). Germline V CDR1 and CDR2: DFQATT, SNEGSKA (reference sequence). This CDR3 has 11 amino acids. Deletions cut 5 bases from V and 13 bases from J, with 15 bases between. CDR3 sequence (DNA): TGCAGTGCTGCCTCAGGGGAGACCCAGTTCTGC. Protein product: CSAASGETQFC.

In the case of this clonotype: One end of the junction is discordant with germline, which a read error may explain. V and J are TRBV12-3 or TRBV12-4 and TRBJ1-5; D is perhaps TRBD1 (6 bases). CDR3 length equals 16 residues. CDR3 in amino acids: CANSSGWQGLNQPQHF. The CDR3 bases are TGTGCCAACAGTTCCGGGTGGCAGGGGCTCAATCAGCCCCAGCATTTT.